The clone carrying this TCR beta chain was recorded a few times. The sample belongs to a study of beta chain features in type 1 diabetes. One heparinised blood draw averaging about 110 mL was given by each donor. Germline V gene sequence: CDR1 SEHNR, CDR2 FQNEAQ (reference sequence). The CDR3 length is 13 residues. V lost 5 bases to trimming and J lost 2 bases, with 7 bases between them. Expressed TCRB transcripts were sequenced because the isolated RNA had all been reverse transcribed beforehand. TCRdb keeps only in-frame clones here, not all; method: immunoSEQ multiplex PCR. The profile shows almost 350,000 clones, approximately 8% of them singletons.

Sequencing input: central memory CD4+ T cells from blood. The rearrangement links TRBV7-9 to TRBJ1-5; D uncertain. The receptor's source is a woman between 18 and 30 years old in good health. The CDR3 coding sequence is TGTGCCAGCAGCGCAGAGGGCAATCAGCCCCAGCATTTT. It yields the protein CASSAEGNQPQHF.